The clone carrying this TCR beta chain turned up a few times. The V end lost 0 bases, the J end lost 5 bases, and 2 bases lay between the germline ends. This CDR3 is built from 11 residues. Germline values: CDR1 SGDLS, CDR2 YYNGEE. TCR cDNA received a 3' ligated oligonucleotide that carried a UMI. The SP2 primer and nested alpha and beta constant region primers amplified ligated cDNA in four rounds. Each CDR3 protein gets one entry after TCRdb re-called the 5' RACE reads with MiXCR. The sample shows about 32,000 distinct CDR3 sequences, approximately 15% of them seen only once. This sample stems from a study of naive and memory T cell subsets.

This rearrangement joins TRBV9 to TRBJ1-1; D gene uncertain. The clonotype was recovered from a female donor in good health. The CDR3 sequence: CASSVATEAFF. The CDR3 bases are TGTGCCAGCAGCGTAGCTACTGAAGCTTTCTTT. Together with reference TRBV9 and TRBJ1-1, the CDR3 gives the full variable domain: DSGVTQTPKHLITATGQRVTLRCSPRSGDLSVYWYQQSLDQGLQFLIQYYNGEERAKGNILERFSAQQFPDLHSELNLSSLELGDSALYFCASSVATEAFFGQGTRLTVV.